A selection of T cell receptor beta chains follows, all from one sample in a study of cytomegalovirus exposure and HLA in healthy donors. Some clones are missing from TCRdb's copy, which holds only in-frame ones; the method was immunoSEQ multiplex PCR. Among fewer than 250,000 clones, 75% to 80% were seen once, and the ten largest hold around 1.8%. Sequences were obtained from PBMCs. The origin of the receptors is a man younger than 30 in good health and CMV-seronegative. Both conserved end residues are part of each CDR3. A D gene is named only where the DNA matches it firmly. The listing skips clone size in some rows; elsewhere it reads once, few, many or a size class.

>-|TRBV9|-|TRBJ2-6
TGTGCCAGCAGCGCGGGGGACTCTGGGGCCAACGTCCTGACTTTC
CASSAGDSGANVLTF
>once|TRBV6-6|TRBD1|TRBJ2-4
TGTGCCAGCAGTTATAACGGACAGGGAATGAACATTCAGTACTTC
CASSYNGQGMNIQYF
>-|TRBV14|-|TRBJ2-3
TGTGCCAGCAGCCACTCAGATACGCAGTATTTT
CASSHSDTQYF
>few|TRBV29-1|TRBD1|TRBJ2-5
TGCAGCGCCAACCGACAGGGGGGTCAAGAGACCCAGTACTTC
CSANRQGGQETQYF
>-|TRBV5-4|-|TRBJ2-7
TGTGCCAGCAGCCAGGGTTCCTACGAGCAGTACTTC
CASSQGSYEQYF
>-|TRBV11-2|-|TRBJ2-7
TGTGCCAGCAGCCTTTGGGACACCACCTACGAGCAGTACTTC
CASSLWDTTYEQYF
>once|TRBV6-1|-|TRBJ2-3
TGTGCCAGCGGCCCCGATGCCACAGATACGCAGTATTTT
CASGPDATDTQYF
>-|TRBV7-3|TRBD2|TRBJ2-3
TGTGCCAGCAGCTACTTAGCGGGAGCCACAGATACGCAGTATTTT
CASSYLAGATDTQYF
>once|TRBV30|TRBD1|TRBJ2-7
TGTGCCTTGGGGGACAGCTCCTACGAGCAGTACTTC
CALGDSSYEQYF
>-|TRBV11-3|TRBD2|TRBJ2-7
TGTGCCAGCAGGCGGGACTACAGCTCCTACGAGCAGTACTTC
CASRRDYSSYEQYF
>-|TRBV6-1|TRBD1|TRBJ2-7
TGTGCCAGCACCCCGGACAGGGGCGAGCAGTACTTC
CASTPDRGEQYF
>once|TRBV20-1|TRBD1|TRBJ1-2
TGCAGTGCTAGAGGAGGGGGCGGCTACACCTTC
CSARGGGGYTF
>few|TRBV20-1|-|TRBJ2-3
TGCAGTGCGGGAGCTGGAGATACGCAGTATTTT
CSAGAGDTQYF
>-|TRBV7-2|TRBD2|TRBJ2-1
TGTGCCAGCAGCTTAGTTCGCGGGGGGCCTATCAATGAGCAGTTCTTC
CASSLVRGGPINEQFF
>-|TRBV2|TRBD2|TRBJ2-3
TGTGCCAGCAGTGTAAAGATTAGCGGGAGGGCCGGTGCAGATACGCAGTATTTT
CASSVKISGRAGADTQYF
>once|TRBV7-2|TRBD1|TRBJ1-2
TGTGCCAGCAGCGGGGACAGGGGGATCTATGGCTACACCTTC
CASSGDRGIYGYTF
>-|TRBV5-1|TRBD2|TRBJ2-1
TGCGCCAGCAGCTTCGCTTCTAGCGGGAGAAATTACAATGAGCAGTTCTTC
CASSFASSGRNYNEQFF
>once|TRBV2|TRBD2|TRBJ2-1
TGTGCCAGCAGGCCCACTAGCGGGAGGCAAAATGAGCAGTTCTTC
CASRPTSGRQNEQFF
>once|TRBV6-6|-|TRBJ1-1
TGTGCCAGCAGTTATTTAGACATGAACACTGAAGCTTTCTTT
CASSYLDMNTEAFF
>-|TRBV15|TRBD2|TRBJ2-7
TGTGCCACCAGCAGAGAGGGACTAGCGGTGTCCTACGAGCAGTACTTC
CATSREGLAVSYEQYF
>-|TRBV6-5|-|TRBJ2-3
TGTGCCAGCAGTTACCGTCGCACAGATACGCAGTATTTT
CASSYRRTDTQYF
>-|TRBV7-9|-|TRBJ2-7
TGTGCCAGCAGCTTAGACATAGACTCCTACGAGCAGTACTTC
CASSLDIDSYEQYF
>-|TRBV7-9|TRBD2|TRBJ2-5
TGTGCCAGCAGCCTAGCGGGAGTAGGGCGGGAGACCCAGTACTTC
CASSLAGVGRETQYF
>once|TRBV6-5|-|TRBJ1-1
TGTGCCAGCAGTCATAGGCCGGTGCGGGGCACTGAAGCTTTCTTT
CASSHRPVRGTEAFF
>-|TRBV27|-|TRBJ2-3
TGTGCCAGCAGTCCGCCTATGTCAGATACGCAGTATTTT
CASSPPMSDTQYF
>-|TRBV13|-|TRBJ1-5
TGTGCCAGCAGCTCGGGACTAAATCAGCCCCAGCATTTT
CASSSGLNQPQHF
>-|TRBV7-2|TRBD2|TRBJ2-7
TGTGCCAGCAGCTTGCGGGGGACTAGCGGGGAGGAGCAGTACTTC
CASSLRGTSGEEQYF
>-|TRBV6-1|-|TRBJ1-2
TGTGCCAGCAGTGAAGGCGGCCCCATCTATGGCTACACCTTC
CASSEGGPIYGYTF
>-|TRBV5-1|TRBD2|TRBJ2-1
TGCGCCAGCAGCTTGCTATCCGCGGGGGGGCGAAATGAGCAGTTCTTC
CASSLLSAGGRNEQFF
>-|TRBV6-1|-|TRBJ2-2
TGTGCCAGCAGTTGGAGAGGAGCGAACACCGGGGAGCTGTTTTTT
CASSWRGANTGELFF
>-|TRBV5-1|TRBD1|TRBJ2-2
TGCGCCAGCAAGGGGGCCGACACCGGGGAGCTGTTTTTT
CASKGADTGELFF
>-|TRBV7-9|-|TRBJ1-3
TGTGCCAGCAGCGACGCTCTTGAGGGTCCAACTGGAAACACCATATATTTT
CASSDALEGPTGNTIYF
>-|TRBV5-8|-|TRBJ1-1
TGTGCCAGCAGCTTTCCGGGGTTTACTGAAGCTTTCTTT
CASSFPGFTEAFF
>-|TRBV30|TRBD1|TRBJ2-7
TGTGCCTGGAGCCTCGGACAGGGTGTCGAGCAGTACTTC
CAWSLGQGVEQYF
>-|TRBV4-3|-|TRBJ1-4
TGCGCCAGCAGCCAAGGGACAGATTGGAATGAAAAACTGTTTTTT
CASSQGTDWNEKLFF
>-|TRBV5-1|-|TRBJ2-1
TGCGCCAGCAGCTGGGACTCCCAGGGGGGGCAGTTCTTC
CASSWDSQGGQFF
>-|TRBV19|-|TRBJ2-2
TGTGCCAGTAGTATGGCTTCGACCGAGAACACCGGGGAGTTGTTTTTT
CASSMASTENTGELFF
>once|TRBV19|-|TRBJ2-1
TGTGCCAGTAGTATAGGGGACAAGTACAATGAGCAGTTCTTC
CASSIGDKYNEQFF
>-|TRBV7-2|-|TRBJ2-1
TGTGCCAGCAGCTTCCTAGATCCGGTTTACAATGAGCAGTTCTTC
CASSFLDPVYNEQFF
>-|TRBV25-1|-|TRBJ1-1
TGTGCCAGCAGTGAAGGAGGGATAAACACTGAAGCTTTCTTT
CASSEGGINTEAFF
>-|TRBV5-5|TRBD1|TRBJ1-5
TGTGCCAGCAGCCCTGGGACAGGGGATCAGCCCCAGCATTTT
CASSPGTGDQPQHF
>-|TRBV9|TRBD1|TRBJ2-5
TGTGCCAGCAGTGTCCCGGGACAGGGCTTTGAAGAGACCCAGTACTTC
CASSVPGQGFEETQYF
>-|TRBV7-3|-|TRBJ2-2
TGTGCCAGCAGCCGCTCGGGAGAGTACACCGGGGAGCTGTTTTTT
CASSRSGEYTGELFF
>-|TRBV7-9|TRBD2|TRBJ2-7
TGTGCCAGCAGCTTAACCGGGACTAGTGGCACCTACGAGCAGTACTTC
CASSLTGTSGTYEQYF
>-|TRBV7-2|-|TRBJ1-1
TGTGCCAGCAGCTTAGCATATAACACTGAAGCTTTCTTT
CASSLAYNTEAFF
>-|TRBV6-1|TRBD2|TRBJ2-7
TGTGCCAGCAGTGATCAGGCTAGCGGGACCTACGAGCAGTACTTC
CASSDQASGTYEQYF
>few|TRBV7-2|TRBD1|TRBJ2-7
TGTGCCAGCAGCTTACAGGGGGCCTACGAGCAGTACTTC
CASSLQGAYEQYF
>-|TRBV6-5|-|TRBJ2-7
TGTGCCAGCAGTTACGGGGCAGCGGGTACCGAGCAGTACTTC
CASSYGAAGTEQYF